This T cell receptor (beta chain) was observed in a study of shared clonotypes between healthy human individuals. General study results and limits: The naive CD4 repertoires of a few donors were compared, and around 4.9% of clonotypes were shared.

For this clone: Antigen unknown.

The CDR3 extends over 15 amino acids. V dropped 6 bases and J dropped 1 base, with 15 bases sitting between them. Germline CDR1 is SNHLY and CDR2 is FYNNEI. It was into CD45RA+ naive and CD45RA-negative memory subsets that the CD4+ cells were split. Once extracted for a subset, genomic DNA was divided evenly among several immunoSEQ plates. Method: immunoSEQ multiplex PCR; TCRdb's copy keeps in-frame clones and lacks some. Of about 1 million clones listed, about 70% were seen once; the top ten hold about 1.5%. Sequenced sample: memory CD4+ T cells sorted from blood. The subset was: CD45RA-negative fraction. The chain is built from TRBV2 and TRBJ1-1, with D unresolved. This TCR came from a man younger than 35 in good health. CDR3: CASRDGGLQNTEAFF. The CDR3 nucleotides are TGTGCCAGCAGGGATGGAGGACTCCAGAACACTGAAGCTTTCTTT.